This T cell receptor beta chain was sequenced during a study of T cells in Graves' hyperthyroidism and ophthalmopathy. On the study more broadly: At the time of initial diagnosis and before any treatment, peripheral blood was collected.

This clonotype has at least ten counts. Its antigen is undetermined. Germline CDR1 is SGHTA and CDR2 is FQGTGA. CDR3 length: 14 residues. Between the trimmed V and J ends, which lost 5 bases and 4 bases, there was a span of 14 bases. Amplified TCR beta CDR3 regions derived from RNA transcripts. First-round RT-PCR targeting the TCR CDR3 was performed with the HTBI primer set. Via MiXCR, TCRdb re-called the multiplex PCR reads, giving one row per CDR3 protein. The sample lists 400,000 or so distinct CDR3 sequences, roughly 15% occurring once. Notes on the study in general: Clonotypes that were expanded in thyroid above 0.001 mostly appeared in blood too.

The V gene is TRBV7-3, the J gene TRBJ1-1, with unresolved D. The specimen sequenced was blood. The clonotype comes from a woman aged 55-70 years with Graves' ophthalmopathy. The CDR3 here is CASSPFGGITEAFF. The CDR3 DNA sequence: TGTGCCAGCAGCCCCTTTGGAGGGATCACTGAAGCTTTCTTT.